Presented here are 10 T cell receptor beta chains from one specimen sequenced in a study of T cell responses to AZD1222 COVID-19 vaccine. Generated by immunoSEQ multiplex PCR, the TCRdb table keeps only in-frame clones and is missing some. The table lists some 200,000 clones, roughly 93% of them singletons. This specimen was peripheral blood, taken on day 0 of AZD1222 vaccination. Source of these receptors: an adult in good health.

The genes are TRBV24-1 and TRBJ2-7; 8 bases are a match to TRBD1. After removal of 10 bases from V and 4 bases from J, the junction contained 14 bases not matched to a gene. In germline, CDR1 is KGHDR, CDR2 SFDVKD. The CDR3 sequence is 15 residues long. CDR3 sequence reads: CATQPRGRSQYEQYF. For the CDR3, the DNA is TGTGCCACGCAACCCAGGGGGCGCTCCCAATACGAGCAGTACTTC.

This chain joins TRBV4-1 and TRBJ1-5; 9 bases line up with TRBD1. Losses at the gene ends were 3 bases for V and 4 bases for J; bases not matched to a gene: 4. This CDR3 has 15 amino acids. The germline V gene has CDR1 MGHRA and CDR2 YSYEKL. CDR3 nucleotides: TGCGCCAGCAGCCAGGAGACAGGGGGAAATCAGCCCCAGCATTTT. Translating it yields CASSQETGGNQPQHF.

The chain combines TRBV11-3 with TRBJ2-1; 14 bases fit TRBD2. The V segment lost 4 bases and the J segment 6 bases; nucleotides outside the gene matches: 8. The CDR3 runs to 17 residues. The germline gives CDR1 SGHNT, CDR2 YENEEA. CDR3 residues: CASSSTGLAGVSNEQFF. Here the CDR3 DNA reads TGTGCCAGCAGCTCGACGGGACTAGCGGGAGTTTCCAATGAGCAGTTCTTC.

The chain has TRBV6-5 and TRBJ2-2, with 12 bases that match TRBD2. Per germline, CDR1 MNHEY and CDR2 SVGAGI. The CDR3 covers 15 residues. The V gene end was trimmed by 5 bases and the J gene end by 7 bases; junction bases not matched to a gene: 5. CDR3 region: CASSLAGGRVGELFF. Here the CDR3 DNA reads TGTGCCAGCAGTCTAGCGGGGGGGCGTGTCGGGGAGCTGTTTTTT.

This clone occurred once. The V call is TRBV5-1, the J call TRBJ2-7; D is uncertain. The CDR3 consists of 13 residues. V was pared by 4 bases and J by 6 bases, with 14 bases between. Germline lookup yields CDR1 SGHRS and CDR2 YFSETQ. CDR3 sequence (DNA): TGCGCCAGCAGCGTGGGTTTAAGGAGCGAGCAGTACTTC. Encoded protein: CASSVGLRSEQYF.

The rearrangement links TRBV5-8 to TRBJ2-5; perhaps TRBD1 as D (6 bases). Germline V gene sequence: CDR1 SGHTS, CDR2 YDEGEE. V was clipped by 4 bases and J by 4 bases, with 17 bases between them. The CDR3 is 15 residues long. CDR3 in DNA: TGTGCCAGCAGCAGTGGACAGTTATCAGGAGAGACCCAGTACTTC. Protein sequence: CASSSGQLSGETQYF.

The rearrangement joins TRBV28 to TRBJ1-2; D might be TRBD1 (6 bases). V was shortened by 4 bases and J by 4 bases, with 13 bases between the two germline ends. This CDR3 is 14 amino acids long. The germline gives CDR1 MDHEN, CDR2 SYDVKM. The CDR3: CASSWPGHSYGYTF. The CDR3, as DNA: TGTGCCAGCAGTTGGCCGGGACATTCCTATGGCTACACCTTC.

V gene TRBV2 combines with J gene TRBJ1-5, with 9 bases aligning to TRBD1. The germline V gene has CDR1 SNHLY and CDR2 FYNNEI. The CDR3 totals 14 residues. V dropped 9 bases and J dropped 11; count of bases not matched to a gene: 14. The CDR3 region has the DNA TGTGCCAGTACCAGACAGGGGGAATTTTTGGCCCAGCATTTT. Amino acid sequence: CASTRQGEFLAQHF.

The V and J genes are TRBV5-1 and TRBJ2-3, with 9 positions matching TRBD2. Germline CDR1 SGHRS, CDR2 YFSETQ. The CDR3 is made up of 17 amino acids. Losses at the gene ends were 0 bases for V and 0 bases for J; bases not matched to a gene: 5. The CDR3 loop is CASSLGLAGLSTDTQYF. CDR3 coding DNA: TGCGCCAGCAGCTTGGGTCTAGCGGGGTTAAGCACAGATACGCAGTATTTT.

The rearrangement uses TRBV6-6 and TRBJ2-1; 8 nucleotides line up with TRBD2. CDR3 length equals 14 residues. V shed 6 bases, J shed 7 bases, and the junction held 8 bases outside the gene matches. Germline V gene lookup returns CDR1 MNHNY and CDR2 SVGAGI (reference sequence). The CDR3 loop is CASRTSGALNEQFF. In DNA, the CDR3 is TGTGCCAGCAGAACTAGCGGAGCTCTTAATGAGCAGTTCTTC.